This T cell receptor (beta chain) was sequenced during a study of shared clonotypes between healthy human individuals. Study-level information: The plates for each donor numbered three CD4 naive, three CD4 memory, two CD8 naive and one CD8 memory.

General study points: The study found lower generation probabilities in non-shared clonotypes than in those shared by all four donors. Represented genetic and exposure-history diversity was restricted by having few donors. Depth was large, yet rarefaction showed that sorted-subset sequencing was incomplete.

A remark on this clone: What it recognizes is unknown.

The CDR3 extends over 15 amino acids. Trimming cost V 5 bases and J 2 bases; bases outside gene matches: 5. Germline CDR1 reads SGHNT; CDR2 reads YENEEA. Assay used: immunoSEQ multiplex PCR; TCRdb lists only in-frame clones, some missing. This sample carries about 710,000 clones, about two thirds of them seen once, and the ten largest clones take under 2%. This TCR was recovered from a woman aged 25 to 45 in good health. This chain connects TRBV11-3 to TRBJ2-1; TRBD2 matches at 8 bases. Sequenced: memory CD4+ T cells sorted from blood. As for subset: CD45RA-negative fraction. CDR3 coding DNA: TGTGCCAGCAGCCGCGGTAGCGGGACCTACAATGAGCAGTTCTTC. This codes for CASSRGSGTYNEQFF. Variable domain in full (rest from reference TRBV11-3 and TRBJ2-1): EAGVVQSPRYKIIEKKQPVAFWCNPISGHNTLYWYLQNLGQGPELLIRYENEEAVDDSQLPKDRFSAERLKGVDSTLKIQPAELGDSAVYLCASSRGSGTYNEQFFGPGTRLTVL.